This entry concerns a single T cell receptor (beta chain). The CDR3 consists of 13 residues. V lost 4 bases and J 5 bases, leaving 12 bases between the germline ends. The data were obtained in a study of blood T cell repertoires in COVID-19. Overall study: There were acute and convalescent COVID-19 samples, and they came from the United States, Italy and Spain. Sources were T cells, B-cell-depleted T cells, or PBMCs; the material itself was cDNA or gDNA.

In the source study's methods: Researchers report that nucleated cell counts were estimated from reference gene primer amplification. Generated by immunoSEQ multiplex PCR, the TCRdb table keeps only in-frame clones and is missing some. V and J calls plus clone size are reproduced from that table; the DNA served to infer D and trimming. The sample has roughly 120,000 clones, 71% seen once. The sample comprised peripheral blood. The receptor was isolated from a human donor with acute or convalescent COVID-19. The donor label of this sample is uncertain. The rearrangement links TRBV5-3 to TRBJ2-5; a possible D gene is TRBD2 (5 bases). TRBV5-3 is an ORF, and what it does is uncertain. The CDR3 region is CARSRGNGETQYF. CDR3 sequence (DNA): TGTGCCAGAAGCCGGGGAAACGGGGAGACCCAGTACTTC.